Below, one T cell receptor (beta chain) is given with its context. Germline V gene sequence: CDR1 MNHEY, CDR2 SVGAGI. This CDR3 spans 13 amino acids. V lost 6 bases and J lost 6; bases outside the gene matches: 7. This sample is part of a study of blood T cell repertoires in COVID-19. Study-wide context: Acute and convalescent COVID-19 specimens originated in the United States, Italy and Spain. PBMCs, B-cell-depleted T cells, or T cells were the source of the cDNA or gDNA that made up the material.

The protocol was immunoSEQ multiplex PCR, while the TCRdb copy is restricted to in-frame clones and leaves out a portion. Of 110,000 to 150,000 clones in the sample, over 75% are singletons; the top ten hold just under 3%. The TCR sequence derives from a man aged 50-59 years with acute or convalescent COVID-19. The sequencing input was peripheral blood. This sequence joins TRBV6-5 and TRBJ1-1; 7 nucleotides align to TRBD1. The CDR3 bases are TGTGCCAGCAGGACAGGGATTGCCGCTGAAGCTTTCTTT. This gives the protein CASRTGIAAEAFF.